This entry describes one T cell receptor beta chain. Relative to the germline gene, one junction end is altered; a read error may explain this. This entry comes from a study of blood T cell repertoires in COVID-19. At the level of the study: The origin of the acute and convalescent COVID-19 samples was the United States, Italy and Spain.

CDR3 length equals 12 residues. Per germline, CDR1 SGHRS and CDR2 YFSETQ. The method was immunoSEQ multiplex PCR; TCRdb's version includes in-frame clones alone and lacks a portion of them. The repertoire holds about 140,000 clones, with 75% to 85% as singletons. The TCR sequence derives from a woman older than 75 with active or convalescent COVID-19. The source material was peripheral blood. The chain joins TRBV5-1 to TRBJ1-6; D ambiguous. The CDR3 sequence is CASSLVRVKKVF. In DNA form, the CDR3 reads TGCGCCAGCAGCTTGGTTCGGGTCAAAAAGGTCTTT.